Sequencing of this T cell receptor (beta chain) was carried out in a study of cytomegalovirus exposure and HLA in healthy donors. About the research overall: HLA-typed donors were the source of approximately 88 million unique TCRs held in an early data release. General study points: Indistinguishability led to the exclusion of some V segments, TRBV6-2 and TRBV6-3 included. Later analysis reportedly placed an Asian-associated ancestry cluster below the roughly 700-donor mean in N-insertions.

In the case of this clone: Its specificity is unknown.

The PCR contained 60 Vbeta and 13 Jbeta primers. Data came from immunoSEQ multiplex PCR; TCRdb stores just in-frame clones and leaves some out. In the table there are about 180,000 clones, approximately 81% of which are singletons. Trimming removed 1 base at V and 3 bases at J, with 10 bases between. The CDR3 runs to 15 residues. The germline V gene encodes CDR1 SEHNR and CDR2 FQNEAQ (reference sequence). Sample: PBMCs. The receptor's source is a woman younger than 45 in good health and CMV-seronegative. The chain joins TRBV7-9 to TRBJ2-1; D is ambiguous. The CDR3 spells CASSLGANHYNEQFF. Here the CDR3 DNA reads TGTGCCAGCAGCTTAGGCGCAAATCACTACAATGAGCAGTTCTTC.